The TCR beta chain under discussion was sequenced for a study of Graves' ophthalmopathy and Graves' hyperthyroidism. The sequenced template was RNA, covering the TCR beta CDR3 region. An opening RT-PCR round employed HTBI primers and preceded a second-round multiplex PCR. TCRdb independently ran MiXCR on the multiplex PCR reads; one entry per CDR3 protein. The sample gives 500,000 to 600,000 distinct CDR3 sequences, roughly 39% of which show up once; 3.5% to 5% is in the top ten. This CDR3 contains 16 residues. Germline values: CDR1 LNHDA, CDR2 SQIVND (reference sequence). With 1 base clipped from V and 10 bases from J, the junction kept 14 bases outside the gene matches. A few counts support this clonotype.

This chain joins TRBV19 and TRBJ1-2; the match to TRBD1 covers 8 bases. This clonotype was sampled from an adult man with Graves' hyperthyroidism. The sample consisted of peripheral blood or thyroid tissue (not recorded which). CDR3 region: CASSIALRTGSGDYTF. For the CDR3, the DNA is TGTGCCAGTAGTATAGCCCTACGGACAGGGAGTGGGGACTACACCTTC.